These T cell receptor beta chains were read from a single sample in a study of blood T cell repertoires in COVID-19. The method was immunoSEQ multiplex PCR; TCRdb's version includes in-frame clones alone and lacks a portion of them. The sample has some 220,000 clones, 75% to 90% seen once. The sequencing sample was made of peripheral blood. These receptors came from a woman between 65 and 79 years old with COVID-19, enrolled during active disease. Both conserved end residues are part of each CDR3. Fields, in order: clone size, D gene, V gene, J gene, CDR3 DNA, CDR3 protein. A D gene is named only where the DNA matches it firmly. Rows give clone size only sometimes, using once, few, many, or a class for an expanded clone.

>-|-|TRBV11-3|TRBJ1-1
TGTGCCAGCAGCTTCACAATGAACACTGAAGCTTTCTTT
CASSFTMNTEAFF
>-|-|TRBV19|TRBJ1-5
TGTGCCAGTAGTATTGACGGCAGCGGAAATCAGCCCCAGCATTTT
CASSIDGSGNQPQHF
>-|-|TRBV6-2/TRBV6-3|TRBJ2-7
TGTGCCAGCAGCTCCACCTACGAGCAGTACTTC
CASSSTYEQYF
>-|-|TRBV18|TRBJ2-7
TGTGCCAGCTCACCACCGGAGGGCGGGTCGCGCGAGCAGTACTTC
CASSPPEGGSREQYF
>-|-|TRBV28|TRBJ2-5
TGTGCCAGCAGTCTTCCAGTCGGGGGCCAAGAGACCCAGTACTTC
CASSLPVGGQETQYF
>-|TRBD1|TRBV9|TRBJ2-7
TGTGCCAGCAGCGGGGACAGGTCCTCCTACGAGCAGTACTTC
CASSGDRSSYEQYF
>-|-|TRBV7-3|TRBJ2-7
TGTGCCAGCAGCTTAATGGGCGGGCAACCCTACGAGCAGTACTTC
CASSLMGGQPYEQYF
>-|-|TRBV5-4|TRBJ1-1
TGTGCCAGCAGCCGGGGGGGGACTGAAGCTTTCTTT
CASSRGGTEAFF
>-|-|TRBV4-1|TRBJ1-3
TGCGCCAGCAGCCAAGGCTTTTCAAGGAGCTCTGGAAACACCATATATTTT
CASSQGFSRSSGNTIYF
>-|-|TRBV14|TRBJ1-4
TGTGCCAGCAGCCAAGCTCTGACTTTTAATGAAAAACTGTTTTTT
CASSQALTFNEKLFF
>once|TRBD1|TRBV2|TRBJ1-1
TGTGCCAGCAGTGAATCTGGTCAGGGGGCCACTGAAGCTTTCTTT
CASSESGQGATEAFF
>-|-|TRBV18|TRBJ1-5
TGTGCCAGCTCACCATCGACAGGCCTTGGGGGCAATCAGCCCCAGCATTTT
CASSPSTGLGGNQPQHF
>-|TRBD1|TRBV28|TRBJ1-2
TGTGCCAGCAGACCGACGGGACAGGTAGTTGGCTACACCTTC
CASRPTGQVVGYTF
>-|TRBD2|TRBV2|TRBJ2-3
TGTGCCAGCGGATCAGCGGGAGCAGCAGATACGCAGTATTTT
CASGSAGAADTQYF
>-|TRBD2|TRBV2|TRBJ2-2
TGTGCCAGCAGGGGAGGGGACTCGAACACCGGGGAGCTGTTTTTT
CASRGGDSNTGELFF
>-|TRBD1|TRBV28|TRBJ1-5
TGTGCCAGCAGTTTAGATAGGGGGCAAAGCAATCAGCCCCAGCATTTT
CASSLDRGQSNQPQHF
>-|TRBD1|TRBV28|TRBJ1-5
TGTGCCAGCAAACTGACAGGGAGTAAAGATAGCAATCAGCCCCAGCATTTT
CASKLTGSKDSNQPQHF
>-|TRBD1|TRBV27|TRBJ2-1
TGTGCCAGCAGTTCCCTCGGGACAGGATACAATGAGCAGTTCTTC
CASSSLGTGYNEQFF
>once|TRBD1|TRBV29-1|TRBJ1-1
TGCAGCCTTAAACGGGACAGGGGGATAGAGGGTGAAGCTTTCTTT
CSLKRDRGIEGEAFF
>-|TRBD2|TRBV3-1/TRBV3-2|TRBJ2-1
TGTGCCAGCAGCCTGAAGAGGGGGACTAGCGAACCGCCGTCCTACAATGAGCAGTTCTTC
CASSLKRGTSEPPSYNEQFF
>-|TRBD1|TRBV7-6|TRBJ2-1
TGTGCCAGCAGAGAACTACCGGGACAGGGACATGGTGAGCAGTTCTTC
CASRELPGQGHGEQFF
>once|-|TRBV10-1|TRBJ2-1
TGCGCCAGCAGTGAGTTCAGGGGTGAGCAGTTCTTC
CASSEFRGEQFF
>-|-|TRBV2|TRBJ2-2
TGTGCCAGCAGTGGGGCGGTGAAGATAGCGACCGGGGAGCTGTTTTTT
CASSGAVKIATGELFF
>-|TRBD1|TRBV28|TRBJ2-5
TGTGCCAGCAGTCCTACCAATCGACAGGGGGCATGGAGGGACCAAGAGACCCAGTACTTC
CASSPTNRQGAWRDQETQYF
>-|-|TRBV7-2|TRBJ1-5
TGTGCCAGCAGCTTATACGGGGATCAGCCCCAGCATTTT
CASSLYGDQPQHF
>-|TRBD2|TRBV4-3|TRBJ2-5
TGCGCCAGCAGCCAACCTAGCGGGCAAGAGACCCAGTACTTC
CASSQPSGQETQYF
>-|-|TRBV5-1|TRBJ2-3
TGCGCCAGCAGCTTGGGGGCGGGACTCACAGATACGCAGTATTTT
CASSLGAGLTDTQYF
>-|TRBD1|TRBV7-2|TRBJ2-7
TGTGCCAGCAGCTCATTCTCGGGACAGGGCTACGAGCAGTACTTC
CASSSFSGQGYEQYF
>once|-|TRBV3-1/TRBV3-2|TRBJ2-5
TGTGCCAGCAGCCAAGGCCAGACATTTCAAGAGACCCAGTACTTC
CASSQGQTFQETQYF
>-|TRBD1|TRBV19|TRBJ1-5
TGTGCCAGTAGTCCAGGGACAGCGAATCAGCCCCAGCATTTT
CASSPGTANQPQHF
>-|-|TRBV6-1|TRBJ1-2
TGTGCCAGCAGTGAAGCTAGGGGCGTTTCGAACTATGGCTACACCTTC
CASSEARGVSNYGYTF
>-|-|TRBV19|TRBJ1-4
TGTGCCAGTAGTATATCGGTCGGAGGGATGAATGAAAAACTGTTTTTT
CASSISVGGMNEKLFF
>-|TRBD1|TRBV18|TRBJ2-7
TGTGCCAGCTCACCACCGCGGACAGGGGGGAACGAGCAGTACTTC
CASSPPRTGGNEQYF
>few|-|TRBV5-1|TRBJ1-4
TGCGCCAGCAGCTTGACAGGGAGCGATGAAAAACTGTTTTTT
CASSLTGSDEKLFF
>-|-|TRBV6-2/TRBV6-3|TRBJ2-1
TGTGCCAGCAGTTACTCCCGTCGGGATTTGGATGAGCAGTTCTTC
CASSYSRRDLDEQFF
>few|-|TRBV6-5|TRBJ1-1
TGTGCCAGCAGTTACGTGACAGCCGGGAGGAACACTGAAGCTTTCTTT
CASSYVTAGRNTEAFF
>few|TRBD2|TRBV5-6|TRBJ2-3
TGTGCCAGCAGGTTCCGGACTAGGAGGTTTGGAGATACGCAGTATTTT
CASRFRTRRFGDTQYF
>once|-|TRBV6-6|TRBJ2-5
TGTGCCAGCAGTTCATACAGGGTAGTGACCCAGTACTTC
CASSSYRVVTQYF
>many|TRBD1|TRBV6-5|TRBJ2-5
TGTGCCAGCAGTTACTCCGAGACAGGGGGAGAGACCCAGTACTTC
CASSYSETGGETQYF
>-|TRBD1|TRBV4-2|TRBJ1-6
TGTGCCAGCAGCCAAGGACAGGGGTCCACGCAATCACCCCTCCACTTT
CASSQGQGSTQSPLHF
>-|TRBD2|TRBV30|TRBJ2-1
TGTGCCTGGAGTTTAGCGGGAGGGATGGAGCAGTTCTTC
CAWSLAGGMEQFF
>-|TRBD1|TRBV2|TRBJ2-3
TGTGCCAGCAGTCTAAGGGACAGGGGGCGAAACACAGATACGCAGTATTTT
CASSLRDRGRNTDTQYF
>-|-|TRBV6-5|TRBJ1-1
TGTGCCAGCACCTCGGACTCCAACACTGAAGCTTTCTTT
CASTSDSNTEAFF
>-|TRBD1|TRBV10-3|TRBJ1-5
TGTGCCATCAGTGATGCCGGGACAGGGGTCCAGCCCCAGCATTTT
CAISDAGTGVQPQHF
>-|-|TRBV5-6|TRBJ1-2
TGTGCCAGCAGCTCCCCTAGCGGGAGATCCTATGGCTACACCTTC
CASSSPSGRSYGYTF
>-|TRBD2|TRBV5-4|TRBJ2-3
TGTGCCAGCAGCTTCCCCGGGACTAGCGGGAGATCTACGCAGTATTTT
CASSFPGTSGRSTQYF
>-|TRBD2|TRBV28|TRBJ2-1
TGTGCCAGCAGTCCGATACTAGCGGGAGGGCGGTCGGGTGAGCAGTTCTTC
CASSPILAGGRSGEQFF
>-|TRBD1|TRBV5-8|TRBJ1-2
TGTGCCAGCAGCCAAATCCCAGGGGGAGGAGGCTACACCTTC
CASSQIPGGGGYTF
>-|-|TRBV5-6|TRBJ2-1
TGTGCCAGCAGCTTGGCCGGAGTGCACAATGAGCAGTTCTTC
CASSLAGVHNEQFF
>-|-|TRBV18|TRBJ1-5
TGTGCCAGCTCACCGGAAGGGAGGAGCAATCAGCCCCAGCATTTT
CASSPEGRSNQPQHF
>few|-|TRBV30|TRBJ1-5
TGTGCCTTTCGCAGGGAAGGTCAGCCCCAGCATTTT
CAFRREGQPQHF
>-|TRBD1|TRBV2|TRBJ1-5
TGTGCCAGCAGTACAGGGGGCGCAGGCAATCAGCCCCAGCATTTT
CASSTGGAGNQPQHF
>-|-|TRBV14|TRBJ1-1
TGTGCCACCTTGCCGGTTCTGAACACTGAAGCTTTCTTT
CATLPVLNTEAFF
>-|-|TRBV4-1|TRBJ1-4
TGCGCCAGCAGCCACTTCCCTCCGCAGGGAACTAATGAAAAACTGTTTTTT
CASSHFPPQGTNEKLFF
>-|TRBD2|TRBV11-3|TRBJ2-7
TGTGCCAGCAGCCTAGCGGGAGGGCCTTTCTACGAGCAGTACTTC
CASSLAGGPFYEQYF
>-|-|TRBV2|TRBJ1-5
TGTGCCAGCAGTCTCCGGGGGAGCAATCAGCCCCAGCATTTT
CASSLRGSNQPQHF
>-|-|TRBV7-6|TRBJ2-5
TGTGCCAGCAGCTTGTCGGGAGAGACCCAGTACTTC
CASSLSGETQYF
>-|-|TRBV30|TRBJ1-6
TGTGCCTGGAGTGTAAGGGGAGGGGGTAATAATTCACCCCTCCACTTT
CAWSVRGGGNNSPLHF
>once|-|TRBV7-2|TRBJ2-7
TGTGCCAGCAGCGTTCGGGACTTAATCTACGAGCAGTACTTC
CASSVRDLIYEQYF